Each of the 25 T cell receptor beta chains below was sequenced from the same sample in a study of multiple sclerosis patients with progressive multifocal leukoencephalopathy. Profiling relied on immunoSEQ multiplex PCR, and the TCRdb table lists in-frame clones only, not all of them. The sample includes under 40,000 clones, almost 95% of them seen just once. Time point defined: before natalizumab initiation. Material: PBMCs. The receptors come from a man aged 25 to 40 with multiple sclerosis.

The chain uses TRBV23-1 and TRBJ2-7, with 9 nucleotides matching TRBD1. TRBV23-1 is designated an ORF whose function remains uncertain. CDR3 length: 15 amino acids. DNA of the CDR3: TGCGCTCACCCCGTAGGGACAGGGTTTTCCTACGAGCAGTACTTC. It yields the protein CAHPVGTGFSYEQYF.

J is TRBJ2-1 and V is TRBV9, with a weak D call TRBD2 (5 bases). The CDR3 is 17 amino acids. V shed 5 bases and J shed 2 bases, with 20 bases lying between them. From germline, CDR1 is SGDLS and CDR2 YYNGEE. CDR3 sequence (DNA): TGTGCCAGCAGGTCAGCCGAGGGAGAGCGGCCCTACAATGAGCAGTTCTTC. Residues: CASRSAEGERPYNEQFF.

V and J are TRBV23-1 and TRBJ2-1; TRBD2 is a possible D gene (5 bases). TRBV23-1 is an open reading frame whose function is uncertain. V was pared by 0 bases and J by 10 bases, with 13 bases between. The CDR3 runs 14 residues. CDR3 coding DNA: TGCGCCAGCAGTCAATCTGGAGGCAGTGGGGAGCAGTTCTTC. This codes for CASSQSGGSGEQFF.

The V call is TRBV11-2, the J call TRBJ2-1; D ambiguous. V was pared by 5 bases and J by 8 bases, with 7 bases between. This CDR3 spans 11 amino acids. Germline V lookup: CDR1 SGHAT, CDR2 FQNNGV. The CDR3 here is CASSTSHEQFF. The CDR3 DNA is TGTGCCAGCAGCACAAGTCATGAGCAGTTCTTC.

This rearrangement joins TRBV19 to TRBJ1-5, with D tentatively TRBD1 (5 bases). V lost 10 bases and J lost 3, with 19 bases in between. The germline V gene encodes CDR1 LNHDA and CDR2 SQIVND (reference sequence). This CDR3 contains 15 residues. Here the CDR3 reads CATGLTGGSNQPQHF. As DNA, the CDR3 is TGTGCCACTGGGTTGACGGGGGGGTCCAATCAGCCCCAGCATTTT.

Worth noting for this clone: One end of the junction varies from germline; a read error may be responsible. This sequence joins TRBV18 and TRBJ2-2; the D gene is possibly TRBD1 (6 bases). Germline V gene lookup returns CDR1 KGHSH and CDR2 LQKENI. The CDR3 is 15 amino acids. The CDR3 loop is CASSPLRQATGELLF. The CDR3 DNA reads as TGTGCCAGCTCACCACTTCGACAGGCCACCGGGGAGCTGCTTTTT.

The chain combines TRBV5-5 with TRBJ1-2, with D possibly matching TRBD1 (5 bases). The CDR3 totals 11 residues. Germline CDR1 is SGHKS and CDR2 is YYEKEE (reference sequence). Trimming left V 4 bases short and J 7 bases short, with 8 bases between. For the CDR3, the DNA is TGTGCCAGCAGCCTCCAGGGTGGCTACACCTTC. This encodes CASSLQGGYTF. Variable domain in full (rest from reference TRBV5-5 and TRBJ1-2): DAGVTQSPTHLIKTRGQQVTLRCSPISGHKSVSWYQQVLGQGPQFIFQYYEKEERGRGNFPDRFSARQFPNYSSELNVNALLLGDSALYLCASSLQGGYTFGSGTRLTVV.

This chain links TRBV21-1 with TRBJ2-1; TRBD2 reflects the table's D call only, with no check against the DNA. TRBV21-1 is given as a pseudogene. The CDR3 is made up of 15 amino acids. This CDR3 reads CASSKVRLAGDEQFF. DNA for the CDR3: TGTGCCAGCAGCAAAGTTCGACTAGCAGGCGATGAGCAGTTCTTC.

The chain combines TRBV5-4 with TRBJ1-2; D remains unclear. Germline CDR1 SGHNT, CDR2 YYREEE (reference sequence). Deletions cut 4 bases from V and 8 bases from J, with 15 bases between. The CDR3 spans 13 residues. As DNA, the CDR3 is TGTGCCAGCAGCCCCTCGGCGATGCGGGGCTACACCTTC. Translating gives CASSPSAMRGYTF.

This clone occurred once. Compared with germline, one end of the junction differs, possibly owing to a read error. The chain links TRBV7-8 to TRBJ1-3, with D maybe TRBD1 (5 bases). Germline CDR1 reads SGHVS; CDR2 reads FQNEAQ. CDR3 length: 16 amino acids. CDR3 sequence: CASSSSLRGAGNTIYF. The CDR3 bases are TGTGCCAGCAGCTCCAGCCTTAGGGGCGCTGGGAACACCATATATTTT. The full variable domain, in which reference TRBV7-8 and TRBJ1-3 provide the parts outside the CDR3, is GAGVSQSPRYKVAKRGQDVALRCDPISGHVSLFWYQQALGQGPEFLTYFQNEAQLDKSGLPSDRFFAERPEGSVSTLKIQRTQQEDSAVYLCASSSSLRGAGNTIYFGEGSWLTVV.

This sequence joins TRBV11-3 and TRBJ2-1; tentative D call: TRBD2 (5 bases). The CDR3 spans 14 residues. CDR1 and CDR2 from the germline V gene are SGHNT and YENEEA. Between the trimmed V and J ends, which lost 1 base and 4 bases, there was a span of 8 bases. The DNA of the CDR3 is TGTGCCAGCAGCTTAGGGGCGGGTTACAATGAGCAGTTCTTC. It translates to CASSLGAGYNEQFF.

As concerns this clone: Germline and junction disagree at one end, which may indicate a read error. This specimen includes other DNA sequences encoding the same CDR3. In nucleotides, the CDR3 is TGCGCCAGCAGCCTTGGGACTAGCGGGAGCTCCTACGAGCAGTACTTC. Protein sequence: CASSLGTSGSSYEQYF. V is TRBV7-9 and J is TRBJ2-7, with 14 bases fitting TRBD2. In germline, CDR1 is SEHNR, CDR2 FQNEAQ (reference sequence). The CDR3 contains 16 residues.

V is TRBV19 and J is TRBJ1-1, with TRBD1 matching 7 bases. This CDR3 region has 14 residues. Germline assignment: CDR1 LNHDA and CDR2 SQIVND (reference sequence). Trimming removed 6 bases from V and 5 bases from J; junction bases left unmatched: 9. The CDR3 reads CASRSPTGQTEAFF. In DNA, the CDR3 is TGTGCCAGTAGGAGCCCGACAGGGCAAACTGAAGCTTTCTTT.

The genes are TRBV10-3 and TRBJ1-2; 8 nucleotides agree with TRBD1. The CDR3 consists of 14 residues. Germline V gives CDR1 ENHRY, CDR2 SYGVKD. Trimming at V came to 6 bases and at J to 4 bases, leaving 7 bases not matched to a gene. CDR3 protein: CAISPRGRGYGYTF. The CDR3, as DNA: TGTGCCATCAGCCCCAGGGGGCGAGGCTATGGCTACACCTTC.

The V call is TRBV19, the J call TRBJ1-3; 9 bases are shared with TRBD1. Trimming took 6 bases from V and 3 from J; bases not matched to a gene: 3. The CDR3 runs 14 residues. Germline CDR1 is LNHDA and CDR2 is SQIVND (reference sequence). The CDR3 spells CASRGQGRGNTIYF. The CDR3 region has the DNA TGTGCCAGTAGGGGACAGGGCCGTGGAAACACCATATATTTT.

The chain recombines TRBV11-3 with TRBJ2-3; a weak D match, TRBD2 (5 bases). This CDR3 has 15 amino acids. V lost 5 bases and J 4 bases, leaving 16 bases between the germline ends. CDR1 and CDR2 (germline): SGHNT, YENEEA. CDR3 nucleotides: TGTGCCAGCAGCCTCGGGGTCGGTGGGCCAGATACGCAGTATTTT. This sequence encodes CASSLGVGGPDTQYF.

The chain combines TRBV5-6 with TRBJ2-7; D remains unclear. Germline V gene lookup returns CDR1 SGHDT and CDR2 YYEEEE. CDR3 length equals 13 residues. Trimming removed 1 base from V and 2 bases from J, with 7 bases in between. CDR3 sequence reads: CASSLRITYEQYF. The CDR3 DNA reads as TGTGCCAGCAGCTTGCGCATCACCTACGAGCAGTACTTC.

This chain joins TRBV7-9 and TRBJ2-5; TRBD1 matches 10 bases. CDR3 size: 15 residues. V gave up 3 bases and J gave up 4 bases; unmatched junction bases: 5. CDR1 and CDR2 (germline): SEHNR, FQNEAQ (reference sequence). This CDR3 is CASSFGQGVGETQYF. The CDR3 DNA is TGTGCCAGCAGCTTCGGACAGGGGGTTGGAGAGACCCAGTACTTC.

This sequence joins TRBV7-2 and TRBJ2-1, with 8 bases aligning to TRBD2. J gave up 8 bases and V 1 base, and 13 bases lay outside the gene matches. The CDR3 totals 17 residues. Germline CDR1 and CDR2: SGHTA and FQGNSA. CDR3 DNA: TGTGCCAGCAGCTTAGGTTTAGGCGGGAGGACATGGCATGAGCAGTTCTTC. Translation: CASSLGLGGRTWHEQFF. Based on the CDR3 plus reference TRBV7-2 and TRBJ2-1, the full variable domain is GAGVSQSPSNKVTEKGKDVELRCDPISGHTALYWYRQSLGQGLEFLIYFQGNSAPDKSGLPSDRFSAERTGGSVSTLTIQRTQQEDSAVYLCASSLGLGGRTWHEQFFGPGTRLTVL.

CDR3 bases: TGTGCCAGCAGTTACTCCCTGCGGGGGTCCCAGTTCTTC. This sequence encodes CASSYSLRGSQFF. The chain combines TRBV6-5 with TRBJ2-1, with 7 bases aligning to TRBD2. CDR1 and CDR2 from the germline V gene are MNHEY and SVGAGI. The CDR3 totals 13 residues. V shed 0 bases and J 13 bases; nucleotides not matched to a gene: 6.

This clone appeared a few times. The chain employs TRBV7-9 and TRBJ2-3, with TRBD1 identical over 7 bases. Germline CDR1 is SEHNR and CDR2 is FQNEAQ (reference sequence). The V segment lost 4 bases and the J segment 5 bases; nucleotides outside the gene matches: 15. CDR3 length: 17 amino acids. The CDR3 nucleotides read TGTGCCAGCAGCTGGCCGAGTGAGAGGGGGCATGGAGATACGCAGTATTTT. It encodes CASSWPSERGHGDTQYF.

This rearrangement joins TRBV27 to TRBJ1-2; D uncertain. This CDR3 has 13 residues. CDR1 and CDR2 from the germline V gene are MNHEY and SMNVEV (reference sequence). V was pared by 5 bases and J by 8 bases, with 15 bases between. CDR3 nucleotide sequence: TGTGCCAGCAGTCCCTCCCGGCTTCGGGGCTACACCTTC. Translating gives CASSPSRLRGYTF.

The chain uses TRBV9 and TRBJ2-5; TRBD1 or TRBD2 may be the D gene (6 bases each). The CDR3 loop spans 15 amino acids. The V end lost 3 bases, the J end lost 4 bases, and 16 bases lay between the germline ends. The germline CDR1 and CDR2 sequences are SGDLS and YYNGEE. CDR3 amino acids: CASSGLGGSAETQYF. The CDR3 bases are TGTGCCAGCAGCGGCCTAGGGGGGTCTGCAGAGACCCAGTACTTC.

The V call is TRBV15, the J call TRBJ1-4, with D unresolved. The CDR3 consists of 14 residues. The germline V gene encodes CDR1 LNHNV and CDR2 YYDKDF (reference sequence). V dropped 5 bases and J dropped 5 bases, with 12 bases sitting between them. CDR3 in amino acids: CATSLSRENEKLFF. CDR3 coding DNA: TGTGCCACCAGCCTTTCAAGGGAGAATGAAAAACTGTTTTTT.

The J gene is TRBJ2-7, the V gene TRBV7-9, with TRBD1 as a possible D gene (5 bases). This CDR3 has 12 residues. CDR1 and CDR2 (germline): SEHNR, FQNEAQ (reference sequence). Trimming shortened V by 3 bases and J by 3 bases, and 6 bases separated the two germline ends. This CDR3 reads CASSLDIYEQYF. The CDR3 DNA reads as TGTGCCAGCAGCTTGGACATCTACGAGCAGTACTTC.